The 26 T cell receptor beta chains below were found in one sample sequenced in a study of blood T cell repertoires in COVID-19. Method: immunoSEQ multiplex PCR; TCRdb's copy keeps in-frame clones and lacks some. Seen here are 300,000 to 400,000 clones, 65% to 90% observed once, and the top ten hold 6% to 9%. Sequences were obtained from peripheral blood. Receptors were obtained from a human donor in a cohort sampled during active COVID-19.

The CDR3 coding sequence is TGTGCCAGCAGTCCGGGACAGGGAATCAATCAGCCCCAGCATTTT. Its translation is CASSPGQGINQPQHF. The chain uses TRBV5-4 and TRBJ1-5; 9 bases match TRBD1. V shed 5 bases, J shed 3 bases, and the junction held 6 bases outside the gene matches. This CDR3 region has 15 residues. Germline CDR1 reads SGHNT; CDR2 reads YYREEE (reference sequence).

V gene TRBV2 combines with J gene TRBJ2-1, with a weak D call TRBD2 (5 bases). Germline CDR1 SNHLY, CDR2 FYNNEI. The CDR3 contains 15 residues. With 2 bases removed from V and 0 bases from J, the gap between germline ends came to 8 bases. CDR3 DNA sequence: TGTGCCAGCAGTGAATCCGGGGACTCCTACAATGAGCAGTTCTTC. It codes for CASSESGDSYNEQFF. Together with reference TRBV2 and TRBJ2-1, the CDR3 gives the full variable domain: EPEVTQTPSHQVTQMGQEVILRCVPISNHLYFYWYRQILGQKVEFLVSFYNNEISEKSEIFDDQFSVERPDGSNFTLKIRSTKLEDSAMYFCASSESGDSYNEQFFGPGTRLTVL.

V and J are TRBV30 and TRBJ1-2, with 8 bases aligning to TRBD1. CDR3 length: 12 residues. From germline, CDR1 is GTSNPN and CDR2 SVGIG (reference sequence). The J segment lost 8 bases and the V segment lost 6 bases, leaving 8 bases of the junction unmatched. The CDR3 loop reads CACGQGLQGYTF. DNA of the CDR3: TGTGCCTGTGGACAGGGCTTGCAGGGCTACACCTTC.

Only a few counts were recorded for this clone. This chain links TRBV5-1 with TRBJ2-3, with 7 bases lining up with TRBD2. J gave up 2 bases and V 2 bases, and 5 bases lay outside the gene matches. Germline V lookup: CDR1 SGHRS, CDR2 YFSETQ. This CDR3 comprises 15 residues. The CDR3 DNA reads TGCGCCAGCAGCTTTTTGGGACTATCCACAGATACGCAGTATTTT. Its translation: CASSFLGLSTDTQYF.

This clone was found once. V gene TRBV3-1 (or the pseudogene TRBV3-2) combines with J gene TRBJ2-3; 15 nucleotides line up with TRBD2. CDR3 length: 21 amino acids. The germline gives CDR1 LGHDT, CDR2 YNNKEL (reference sequence). The junction had 14 bases not matched to a gene; V was cut back by 0 bases and J by 4 bases. The CDR3 nucleotides are TGTGCCAGCAGCCAAGATTTGGGGACTAGCGGGGGGAAGAGAATCGCAGATACGCAGTATTTT. Residues: CASSQDLGTSGGKRIADTQYF.

V is TRBV5-1 and J is TRBJ1-2; D possibly corresponds to TRBD1 (5 bases). CDR3 length: 15 residues. The V and J ends lost 0 bases and 4 bases respectively, with 13 bases between them. CDR1 and CDR2 from the germline V gene are SGHRS and YFSETQ. CDR3 sequence reads: CASSLGAGLGYGYTF. The CDR3, as DNA: TGCGCCAGCAGCTTGGGAGCAGGGCTTGGCTATGGCTACACCTTC. The whole variable domain, remainder taken from reference TRBV5-1 and TRBJ1-2, is KAGVTQTPRYLIKTRGQQVTLSCSPISGHRSVSWYQQTPGQGLQFLFEYFSETQRNKGNFPGRFSGRQFSNSRSEMNVSTLELGDSALYLCASSLGAGLGYGYTFGSGTRLTVV.

The chain has TRBV6-5 and TRBJ2-1, with TRBD2 matching 9 bases. The germline V gene has CDR1 MNHEY and CDR2 SVGAGI. The CDR3 has 15 amino acids. The junction had 5 bases not matched to a gene; V was cut back by 6 bases and J by 2 bases. This CDR3 is CASSASSGAYNEQFF. CDR3 bases: TGTGCCAGCAGCGCATCTAGCGGGGCCTACAATGAGCAGTTCTTC.

The rearrangement uses TRBV19 and TRBJ2-3, with a possible D match to TRBD2 (6 bases). Germline V gives CDR1 LNHDA, CDR2 SQIVND (reference sequence). V was clipped by 5 bases and J by 4 bases, with 13 bases between them. There are 14 residues in the CDR3. CDR3 bases: TGTGCCAGTAGTGTCCTCGGGGGTCCAGATACGCAGTATTTT. Its translation is CASSVLGGPDTQYF.

This chain links TRBV6-5 with TRBJ1-5; TRBD1 agrees at 8 bases. The germline V gene has CDR1 MNHEY and CDR2 SVGAGI. Losses at the gene ends were 6 bases for V and 0 bases for J; bases not matched to a gene: 4. The CDR3 spans 15 residues. The CDR3 loop reads CASSRTGYSNQPQHF. CDR3 DNA sequence: TGTGCCAGCAGCCGGACAGGGTATAGCAATCAGCCCCAGCATTTT.

The chain carries TRBV7-9 and TRBJ1-3, with D unresolved. Trimming removed 0 bases at V and 7 bases at J, with 7 bases between. Germline CDR1 SEHNR, CDR2 FQNEAQ (reference sequence). CDR3 length equals 13 residues. As DNA, the CDR3 is TGTGCCAGCAGCTTAGCGGTCGGGAACACCATATATTTT. Residues: CASSLAVGNTIYF. Filled out from reference TRBV7-9 and TRBJ1-3, the complete variable domain reads DTGVSQNPRHKITKRGQNVTFRCDPISEHNRLYWYRQTLGQGPEFLTYFQNEAQLEKSRLLSDRFSAERPKGSFSTLEIQRTEQGDSAMYLCASSLAVGNTIYFGEGSWLTVV.

The V gene is TRBV6-4, the J gene TRBJ1-2, with 8 bases identical to TRBD1. The CDR3 contains 14 residues. Germline-derived CDR1 and CDR2 are MRHNA and SNTAGT. Trimming removed 1 base from V and 6 bases from J; junction bases left unmatched: 4. Here the CDR3 DNA reads TGTGCCAGCAGTGACTGGGCAGGGGGCGATGGCTACACCTTC. Residues: CASSDWAGGDGYTF.

V gene TRBV19 combines with J gene TRBJ2-4; 11 bases map to TRBD2. The CDR3 length is 18 residues. Germline V gene data show CDR1 as LNHDA and CDR2 as SQIVND (reference sequence). After removal of 8 bases from V and 0 bases from J, the junction contained 12 bases not matched to a gene. CDR3: CASCETSGENLAKNIQYF. CDR3 nucleotides: TGTGCCAGTTGCGAGACTAGCGGGGAAAACCTAGCCAAAAACATTCAGTACTTC.

V gene TRBV24-1 combines with J gene TRBJ1-1; 12 nucleotides align to TRBD1. After removal of 7 bases from V and 1 base from J, the junction contained 3 bases not matched to a gene. Looked up from germline, CDR1 is KGHDR and CDR2 is SFDVKD. CDR3 length: 15 amino acids. CDR3 bases: TGTGCCACCAGCACGGGACAGGGGGCGAACACTGAAGCTTTCTTT. It specifies CATSTGQGANTEAFF.

V usage is TRBV7-3 and J usage is TRBJ2-1, with 10 bases matching TRBD2. Germline trimming cut 2 bases from V and 5 bases from J; bases unmatched to any gene: 3. The CDR3 sequence is 15 residues long. CDR1 and CDR2 from the germline V gene are SGHTA and FQGTGA. CDR3 region: CASSLGSGGDNEQFF. CDR3 DNA: TGTGCCAGCAGCTTAGGGAGCGGGGGGGACAATGAGCAGTTCTTC.

In this sample, this clone turned up a few times. This CDR3 is CATSDLLGNTIYF. As DNA, the CDR3 is TGTGCCACCAGTGATTTATTAGGAAACACCATATATTTT. The chain recombines TRBV24-1 with TRBJ1-3, with unresolved D. Germline V gene sequence: CDR1 KGHDR, CDR2 SFDVKD. This CDR3 region has 13 residues. Trimming removed 1 base at V and 4 bases at J, with 4 bases between.

The rearrangement links TRBV6-4 to TRBJ2-6; no firm D call. CDR3 length: 15 residues. Trimming pared 3 bases from V and 0 bases from J, leaving 6 bases between. The V gene's germline CDR1 is MRHNA and CDR2 SNTAGT. This CDR3 is CASSEEFSGANVLTF. The CDR3 nucleotides read TGTGCCAGCAGTGAGGAGTTCTCTGGGGCCAACGTCCTGACTTTC.

The chain carries TRBV18 and TRBJ2-1; tentative D call: TRBD1 (5 bases). This CDR3 has 14 residues. Looked up from germline, CDR1 is KGHSH and CDR2 is LQKENI. Trimming pared 3 bases from V and 6 bases from J, leaving 12 bases between. The CDR3 reads CASSPSETANEQFF. The CDR3 DNA reads TGTGCCAGCTCACCTTCCGAGACAGCCAATGAGCAGTTCTTC.

This clone was seen a single time. The V and J genes are TRBV12-5 and TRBJ2-3; D remains unclear. The CDR3 is 13 residues long. From germline, CDR1 is LGHNT and CDR2 FRNRAP. Trimming cost V 5 bases and J 2 bases, with 8 bases left between them. The CDR3 region is CASGPTNTDTQYF. For the CDR3, the DNA is TGTGCTAGTGGTCCGACAAACACAGATACGCAGTATTTT.

The chain joins TRBV5-5 to TRBJ2-2; 10 bases map to TRBD2. Looked up from germline, CDR1 is SGHKS and CDR2 is YYEKEE (reference sequence). The CDR3 contains 15 residues. Trimming at V came to 3 bases and at J to 7 bases, leaving 6 bases not matched to a gene. In DNA, the CDR3 is TGTGCCAGCAGCTATCAGATAGCGGGGGGCGGGGAGCTGTTTTTT. It specifies CASSYQIAGGGELFF.

The V gene is TRBV7-9, the J gene TRBJ1-2; TRBD1 matches at 7 bases. Germline V lookup: CDR1 SEHNR, CDR2 FQNEAQ (reference sequence). The CDR3 contains 13 residues. V lost 4 bases, J lost 4 bases, and 3 bases stayed unmatched. DNA of the CDR3: TGTGCCAGCAGCTGGACAGGCACCTATGGCTACACCTTC. As protein: CASSWTGTYGYTF.

This rearrangement joins TRBV18 to TRBJ1-3, with 7 bases lining up with TRBD1. Germline assignment: CDR1 KGHSH and CDR2 LQKENI. The CDR3 length is 16 residues. V was pared by 3 bases and J by 3 bases, with 8 bases of the junction left unmatched. The DNA of the CDR3 is TGTGCCAGCTCACCCTTGACAGGGCTTATTGGAAACACCATATATTTT. As protein: CASSPLTGLIGNTIYF.

A remark on this clone: Additional DNA sequences in this sample encode the identical CDR3. CDR3: CASSLGREDGYTF. The CDR3 coding sequence is TGCGCCAGCAGCTTGGGCAGGGAGGATGGCTACACCTTC. The chain combines TRBV5-1 with TRBJ1-2; D is possibly TRBD1 (5 bases). The CDR3 runs 13 residues. Germline CDR1 is SGHRS and CDR2 is YFSETQ. V lost 0 bases and J lost 6, with 9 bases in between.

The V gene is TRBV12-3 or TRBV12-4, the J gene TRBJ1-5; D is ambiguous. The V end was cut by 0 bases, the J end by 9 bases, with 6 bases between. CDR3 length equals 12 residues. The CDR3 region is CASSLARRPQHF. The DNA for the CDR3 is TGTGCCAGCAGTTTAGCGCGCCGGCCCCAGCATTTT.

J is TRBJ2-7 and V is TRBV7-3, with TRBD1 as a possible D gene (6 bases). V dropped 2 bases and J dropped 4 bases, with 12 bases sitting between them. This CDR3 has 14 amino acids. From germline, CDR1 is SGHTA and CDR2 FQGTGA. The CDR3, as DNA: TGTGCCAGCAGCTTACAGGGGAACGGGTACGAGCAGTACTTC. It specifies CASSLQGNGYEQYF.

The chain combines TRBV10-3 with TRBJ1-1, with 7 bases fitting TRBD1. V was pared by 2 bases and J by 1 base, with 4 bases of the junction left unmatched. The CDR3 covers 15 residues. Looked up from germline, CDR1 is ENHRY and CDR2 is SYGVKD. The DNA of the CDR3 is TGTGCCATCAGTGAGCCGGGACAGACGAACACTGAAGCTTTCTTT. It encodes CAISEPGQTNTEAFF.

The gene calls are TRBV7-9 and TRBJ2-7; 10 positions match TRBD1. The ends lost 2 bases at V and 5 bases at J; junction bases unmatched: 9. CDR3 length equals 16 residues. CDR1 SEHNR and CDR2 FQNEAQ come from the germline V gene (reference sequence). As DNA, the CDR3 is TGTGCCAGCAGCTTACTCACCCGGGACAGGGGCAACGAGCAGTACTTC. Its protein product is CASSLLTRDRGNEQYF.